This T cell receptor beta chain was captured by sequencing in a study of cytomegalovirus exposure and HLA in healthy donors. The study ran its PCR with 60 Vbeta and 13 Jbeta primers. Libraries were prepared by immunoSEQ multiplex PCR; TCRdb keeps only in-frame clonotypes and omits some of them. The repertoire holds under 200,000 clones, approximately 84% seen once, with around 0.27% in the top ten. Input material: PBMCs. The source of this sequence is a boy younger than 18 in good health and CMV-seronegative.

The CDR3 region is CASSHFLAGLGGETQYF. CDR3 nucleotides: TGCGCCAGCAGCCACTTTTTGGCAGGGCTCGGGGGAGAGACCCAGTACTTC. V is TRBV4-3 and J is TRBJ2-5; perhaps TRBD2 as D (6 bases). V was cut by 3 bases and J by 4 bases, with 21 bases left in between. The germline V gene encodes CDR1 LGHNA and CDR2 YSLEER. The CDR3 is made up of 17 amino acids.